This T cell receptor beta chain emerged from a study of T-cell memory formation after mild COVID-19. Study-level information: The study found TCR clusters largely donor specific.

Overall study results and limits: Mostly located in CM and EM were contracting CD4+ clones, with contracting CD8+ clones located in EMRA. The authors did not confirm SARS-CoV-2 specificity of second-wave clones peaking day 37.

CDR1 is SGHTA and CDR2 is FQGNSA in the germline V gene. V shed 5 bases and J shed 5 bases, with 18 bases lying between them. The CDR3 has 15 amino acids. TCRdb reprocessed the 5' RACE reads via MiXCR and lists one record per CDR3 protein. The data show about 400,000 distinct CDR3 sequences, with approximately 16% seen just once and 20% to 25% held by the top ten. This clonotype was found a few times. Its matching antigen is unknown. The chain carries TRBV7-2 and TRBJ2-5; D is possibly TRBD2 (5 bases). The sample taken for sequencing was PBMCs or a T cell subset sorted from them (not recorded which). This TCR came from a man younger than 35 who had mild COVID-19 (a few samples of this study predate the infection). Cell type and time point are not known. The DNA for the CDR3 is TGTGCCAGCAGCAAGAGGGCTGGGTTGGGCGAGACCCAGTACTTC. It is translated as CASSKRAGLGETQYF.